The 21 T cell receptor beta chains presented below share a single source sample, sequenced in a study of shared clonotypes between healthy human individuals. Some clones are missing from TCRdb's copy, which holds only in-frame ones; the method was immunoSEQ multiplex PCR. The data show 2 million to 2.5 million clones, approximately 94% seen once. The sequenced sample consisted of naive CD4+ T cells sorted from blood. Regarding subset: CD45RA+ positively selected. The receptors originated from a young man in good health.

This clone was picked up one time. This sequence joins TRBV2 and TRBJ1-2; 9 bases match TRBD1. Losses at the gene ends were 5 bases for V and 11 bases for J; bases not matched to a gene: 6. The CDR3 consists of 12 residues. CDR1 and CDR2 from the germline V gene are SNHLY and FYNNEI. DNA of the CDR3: TGTGCCAGCAGTCGCCGGGACAGGGAATACACCTTC. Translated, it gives CASSRRDREYTF.

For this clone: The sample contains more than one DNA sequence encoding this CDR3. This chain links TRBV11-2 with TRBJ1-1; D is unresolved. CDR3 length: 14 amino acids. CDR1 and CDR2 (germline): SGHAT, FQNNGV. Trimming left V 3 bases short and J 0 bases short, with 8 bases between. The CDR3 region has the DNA TGTGCCAGCAGCTTGGGCACTCTGAACACTGAAGCTTTCTTT. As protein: CASSLGTLNTEAFF.

The DNA of the CDR3 is TGTGCCAGCAGCCCCCGGGGTAGCGGGAGGAGTAATGAGCAGTTCTTC. Amino acids: CASSPRGSGRSNEQFF. The rearrangement uses TRBV7-9 and TRBJ2-1; TRBD2 matches at 10 bases. Unmatched junction bases numbered 11, after V lost 5 bases and J lost 7 bases. The CDR3 consists of 16 residues. Germline V gene sequence: CDR1 SEHNR, CDR2 FQNEAQ (reference sequence).

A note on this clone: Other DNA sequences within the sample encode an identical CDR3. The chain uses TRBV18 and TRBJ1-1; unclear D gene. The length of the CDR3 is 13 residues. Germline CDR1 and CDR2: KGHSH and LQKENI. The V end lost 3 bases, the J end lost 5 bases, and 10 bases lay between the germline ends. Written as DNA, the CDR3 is TGTGCCAGCTCACCGGGCCCATCAACTGAAGCTTTCTTT. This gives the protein CASSPGPSTEAFF.

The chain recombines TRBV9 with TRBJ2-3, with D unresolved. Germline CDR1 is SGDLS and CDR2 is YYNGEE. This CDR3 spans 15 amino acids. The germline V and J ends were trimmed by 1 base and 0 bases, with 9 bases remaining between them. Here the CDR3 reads CASSVTQASTDTQYF. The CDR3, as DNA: TGTGCCAGCAGCGTAACGCAAGCTAGCACAGATACGCAGTATTTT.

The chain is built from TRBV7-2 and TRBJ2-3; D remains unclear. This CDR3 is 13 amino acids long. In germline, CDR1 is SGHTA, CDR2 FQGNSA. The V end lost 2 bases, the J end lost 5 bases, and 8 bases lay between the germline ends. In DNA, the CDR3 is TGTGCCAGCAGCTTACCATTCGAAGATACGCAGTATTTT. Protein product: CASSLPFEDTQYF.

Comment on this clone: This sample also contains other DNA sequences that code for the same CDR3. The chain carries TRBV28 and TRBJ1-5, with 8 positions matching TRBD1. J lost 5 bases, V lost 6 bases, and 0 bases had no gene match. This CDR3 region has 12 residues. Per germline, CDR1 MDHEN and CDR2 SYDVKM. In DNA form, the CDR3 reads TGTGCCAGCAGGGACAGGGATCAGCCCCAGCATTTT. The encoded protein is CASRDRDQPQHF.

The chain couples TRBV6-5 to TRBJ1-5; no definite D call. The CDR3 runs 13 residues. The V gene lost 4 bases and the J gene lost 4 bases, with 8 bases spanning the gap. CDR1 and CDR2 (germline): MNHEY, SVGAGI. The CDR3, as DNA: TGTGCCAGCAGTTCGTCTAAAAATCAGCCCCAGCATTTT. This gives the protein CASSSSKNQPQHF.

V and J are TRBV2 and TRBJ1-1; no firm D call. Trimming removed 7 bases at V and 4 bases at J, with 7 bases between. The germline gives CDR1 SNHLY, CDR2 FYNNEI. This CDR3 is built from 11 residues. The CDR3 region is CASKWATEAFF. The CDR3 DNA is TGTGCCAGCAAATGGGCCACTGAAGCTTTCTTT.

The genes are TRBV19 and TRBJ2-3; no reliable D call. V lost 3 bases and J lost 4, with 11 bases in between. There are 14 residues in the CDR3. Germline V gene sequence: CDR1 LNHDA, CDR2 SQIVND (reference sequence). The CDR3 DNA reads TGTGCCAGTAGTATTGGTCAAGTCCCAGATACGCAGTATTTT. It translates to CASSIGQVPDTQYF.

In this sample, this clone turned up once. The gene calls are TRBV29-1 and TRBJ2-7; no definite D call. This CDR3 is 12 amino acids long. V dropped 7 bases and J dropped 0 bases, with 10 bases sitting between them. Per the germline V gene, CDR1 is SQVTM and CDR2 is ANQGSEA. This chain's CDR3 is CSATENSYEQYF. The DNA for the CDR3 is TGCAGCGCAACAGAAAACTCCTACGAGCAGTACTTC.

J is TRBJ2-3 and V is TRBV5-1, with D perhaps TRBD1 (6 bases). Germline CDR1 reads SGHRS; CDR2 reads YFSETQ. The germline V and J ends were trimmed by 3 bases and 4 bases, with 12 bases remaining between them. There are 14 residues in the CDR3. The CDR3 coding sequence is TGCGCCAGCAGCTCAACAGGGATGTCAGATACGCAGTATTTT. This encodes CASSSTGMSDTQYF.

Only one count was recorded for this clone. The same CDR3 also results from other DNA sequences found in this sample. CDR3 region: CASSQDQGEKLFF. CDR3 in DNA: TGCGCCAGCAGCCAAGATCAGGGGGAAAAACTGTTTTTT. The V call is TRBV4-3, the J call TRBJ1-4; tentative D call: TRBD1 (6 bases). This CDR3 is built from 13 residues. Germline lookup yields CDR1 LGHNA and CDR2 YSLEER. V was shortened by 0 bases and J by 8 bases, with 7 bases between the two germline ends.

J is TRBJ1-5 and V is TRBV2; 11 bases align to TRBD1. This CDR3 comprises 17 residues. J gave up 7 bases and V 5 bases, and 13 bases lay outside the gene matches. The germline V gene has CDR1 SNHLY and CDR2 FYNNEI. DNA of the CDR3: TGTGCCAGCAGTTATGGACAGGGGGCGAGTTCTGGACAGCCCCAGCATTTT. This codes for CASSYGQGASSGQPQHF.

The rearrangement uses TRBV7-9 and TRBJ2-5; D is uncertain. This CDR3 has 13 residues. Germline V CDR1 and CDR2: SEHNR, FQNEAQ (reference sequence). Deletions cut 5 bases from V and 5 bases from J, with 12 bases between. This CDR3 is CASSPPSRETQYF. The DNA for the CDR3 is TGTGCCAGCAGCCCCCCATCCAGGGAGACCCAGTACTTC.

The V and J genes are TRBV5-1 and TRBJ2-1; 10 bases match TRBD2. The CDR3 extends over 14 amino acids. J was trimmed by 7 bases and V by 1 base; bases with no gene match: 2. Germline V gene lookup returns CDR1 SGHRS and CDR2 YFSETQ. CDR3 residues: CASSLTSGANEQFF. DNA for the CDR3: TGCGCCAGCAGCTTGACTAGCGGGGCGAATGAGCAGTTCTTC.

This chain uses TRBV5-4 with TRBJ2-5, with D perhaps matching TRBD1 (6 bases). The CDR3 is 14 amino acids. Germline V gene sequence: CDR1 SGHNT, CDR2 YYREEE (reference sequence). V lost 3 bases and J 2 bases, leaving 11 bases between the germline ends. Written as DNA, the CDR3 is TGTGCCAGCAGCTCAAAGGGACAACAAGAGACCCAGTACTTC. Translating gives CASSSKGQQETQYF. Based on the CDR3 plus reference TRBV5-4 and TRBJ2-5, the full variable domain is ETGVTQSPTHLIKTRGQQVTLRCSSQSGHNTVSWYQQALGQGPQFIFQYYREEENGRGNFPPRFSGLQFPNYSSELNVNALELDDSALYLCASSSKGQQETQYFGPGTRLLVL.

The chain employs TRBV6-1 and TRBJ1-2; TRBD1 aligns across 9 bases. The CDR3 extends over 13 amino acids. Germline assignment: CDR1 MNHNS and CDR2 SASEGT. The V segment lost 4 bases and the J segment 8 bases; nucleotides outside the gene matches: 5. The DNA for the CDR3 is TGTGCCAGCAGTGTATCAACAGGGGGCGGCTACACCTTC. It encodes CASSVSTGGGYTF.

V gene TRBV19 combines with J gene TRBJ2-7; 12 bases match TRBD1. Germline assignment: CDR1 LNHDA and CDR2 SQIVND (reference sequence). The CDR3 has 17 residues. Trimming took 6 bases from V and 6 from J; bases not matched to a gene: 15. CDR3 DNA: TGTGCCAGTAGCGACCCCGGGACAGGGGGCATGATTGGCGAGCAGTACTTC. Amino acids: CASSDPGTGGMIGEQYF.

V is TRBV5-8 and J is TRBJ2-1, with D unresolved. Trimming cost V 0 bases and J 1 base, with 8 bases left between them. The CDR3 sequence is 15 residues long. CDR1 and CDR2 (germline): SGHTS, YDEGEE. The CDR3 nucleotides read TGTGCCAGCAGCTTGGCCCTAGTATCCTACAATGAGCAGTTCTTC. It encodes CASSLALVSYNEQFF.

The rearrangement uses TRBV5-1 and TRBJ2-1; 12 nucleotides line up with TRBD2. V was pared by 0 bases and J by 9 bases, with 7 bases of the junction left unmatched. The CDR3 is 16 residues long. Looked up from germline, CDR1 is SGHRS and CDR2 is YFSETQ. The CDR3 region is CASSLVTSGGMVEQFF. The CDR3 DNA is TGCGCCAGCAGCTTGGTGACTAGCGGGGGAATGGTTGAGCAGTTCTTC. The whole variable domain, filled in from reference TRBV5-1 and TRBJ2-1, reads KAGVTQTPRYLIKTRGQQVTLSCSPISGHRSVSWYQQTPGQGLQFLFEYFSETQRNKGNFPGRFSGRQFSNSRSEMNVSTLELGDSALYLCASSLVTSGGMVEQFFGPGTRLTVL.